Below, 13 T cell receptor beta chains from the same sample are listed, as sequenced in a study of Ad26.COV2.S vaccination and SARS-CoV-2 variants. The treatment is: around 19 received Ad26.COV2.S at low or high dose, single or two shots; 5 received placebo; per-sample allocation not given. All samples were drawn on day 63, counting from the first vaccine or placebo injection. Some clones are missing from TCRdb's copy, which holds only in-frame ones; the method was immunoSEQ multiplex PCR. The profile shows a few hundred thousand clones, around 89% of them singletons. Specimen: peripheral blood, collected in a trial of Ad26.COV2.S vaccine versus placebo. The receptors here all came from a person aged 18-60 years who received the Ad26.COV2.S COVID-19 vaccine or a placebo.

To note about this clone: One end of the junction does not line up with germline, which may come from a read error. The chain has TRBV3-1 (or the pseudogene TRBV3-2) and TRBJ1-6; 8 nucleotides align to TRBD1. CDR3 length equals 14 residues. Germline CDR1 reads LGHDT; CDR2 reads YNNKEL (reference sequence). The CDR3 DNA reads TGTGCCAGCAGCCAGGGACAGGATAATCCACCCCTCCACTTT. This encodes CASSQGQDNPPLHF.

This chain connects TRBV30 to TRBJ1-5, with unresolved D. The CDR3 consists of 14 residues. The germline gives CDR1 GTSNPN, CDR2 SVGIG (reference sequence). V shed 3 bases and J shed 0 bases, with 9 bases lying between them. CDR3 DNA sequence: TGTGCCTGGAGCTGGACTCATAGCAATCAGCCCCAGCATTTT. Amino acids: CAWSWTHSNQPQHF.

V is TRBV7-3 and J is TRBJ2-3; D is possibly TRBD2 (6 bases). Germline-derived CDR1 and CDR2 are SGHTA and FQGTGA. Between the trimmed V and J ends, which lost 2 bases and 0 bases, there was a span of 15 bases. The CDR3 consists of 17 residues. CDR3 in amino acids: CASSLGPPGGSTDTQYF. DNA of the CDR3: TGTGCCAGCAGCTTAGGACCGCCCGGGGGTAGCACAGATACGCAGTATTTT.

This chain connects TRBV6-2 or TRBV6-3 to TRBJ1-3; D unresolved. V was clipped by 2 bases and J by 1 base, with 9 bases between them. Germline V gives CDR1 MNHEY, CDR2 SVGEGT. CDR3 size: 15 residues. The CDR3 protein is CASSYGRDSGNTIYF. CDR3 sequence (DNA): TGTGCCAGCAGTTACGGGAGGGATTCTGGAAACACCATATATTTT.

V gene TRBV19 combines with J gene TRBJ2-1; no clear D gene. Deletions cut 8 bases from V and 0 bases from J, with 8 bases between. Germline CDR1 is LNHDA and CDR2 is SQIVND (reference sequence). The length of the CDR3 is 13 residues. The CDR3 sequence is CASRPDSYNEQFF. CDR3 bases: TGTGCCAGTCGACCGGACTCCTACAATGAGCAGTTCTTC.

The V gene is TRBV23-1, the J gene TRBJ1-1; D not certain. TRBV23-1 has ORF status, its function being uncertain. With 8 bases removed from V and 0 bases from J, the gap between germline ends came to 16 bases. The CDR3 has 15 amino acids. CDR3 nucleotide sequence: TGCGCCAGCCTTCGAGGGATATCGGTGAACACTGAAGCTTTCTTT. Translation: CASLRGISVNTEAFF.

This sequence joins TRBV27 and TRBJ1-2, with a tentative D call TRBD1 (5 bases). The CDR3 has 16 residues. Germline V gene sequence: CDR1 MNHEY, CDR2 SMNVEV (reference sequence). V lost 2 bases, J lost 5 bases, and 18 bases lay in between. CDR3 loop: CASSLIGRASSYGYTF. The CDR3, as DNA: TGTGCCAGCAGTTTAATCGGCAGGGCTTCCTCATATGGCTACACCTTC.

The genes are TRBV2 and TRBJ2-3; 9 positions agree with TRBD2. CDR1 is SNHLY, CDR2 FYNNEI, per germline. The CDR3 is made up of 15 amino acids. Losses at the gene ends were 6 bases for V and 0 bases for J; bases not matched to a gene: 4. In DNA, the CDR3 is TGTGCCAGCAGCGCTAGCGGGGCTAGCACAGATACGCAGTATTTT. The encoded protein is CASSASGASTDTQYF.

The chain combines TRBV6-5 with TRBJ1-5; D call uncertain. Germline CDR1 and CDR2: MNHEY and SVGAGI. V lost 7 bases, J lost 1 base, and 2 bases lay in between. The CDR3 loop spans 11 amino acids. The CDR3 loop is CASNSNQPQHF. Written as DNA, the CDR3 is TGTGCCAGCAACAGCAATCAGCCCCAGCATTTT.

The rearrangement links TRBV28 to TRBJ2-3; D might be TRBD1 (6 bases). The CDR3 is made up of 18 amino acids. Trimming took off 1 base at V and 5 bases at J, with 22 bases between the two ends. CDR1 is MDHEN, CDR2 SYDVKM, per germline. For the CDR3, the DNA is TGTGCCAGCAGTTTATACCCCTCCAGCAGGGGAGTGGGAGATACGCAGTATTTT. It specifies CASSLYPSSRGVGDTQYF.

The V and J genes are TRBV10-3 and TRBJ1-1; D gene ambiguous. This CDR3 has 13 amino acids. Between the trimmed V and J ends, which lost 6 bases and 4 bases, there was a span of 12 bases. Germline values: CDR1 ENHRY, CDR2 SYGVKD. This CDR3 is CAIRDGRSTEAFF. The CDR3 bases are TGTGCCATCAGGGACGGGAGGAGCACTGAAGCTTTCTTT.

The chain uses TRBV27 and TRBJ1-6, with D possibly TRBD1 on 5 matching bases. V lost 3 bases to trimming and J lost 9 bases, with 12 bases between them. The CDR3 loop spans 14 amino acids. CDR1 is MNHEY and CDR2 is SMNVEV in the germline V gene (reference sequence). CDR3 nucleotide sequence: TGTGCCAGCAGTTTCGGGACCGCTTTTTCACCCCTCCACTTT. Amino acid sequence: CASSFGTAFSPLHF.

This rearrangement joins TRBV7-8 to TRBJ2-5, with TRBD2 matching 13 bases. Per germline, CDR1 SGHVS and CDR2 FQNEAQ. The junction had 6 bases not matched to a gene; V was cut back by 5 bases and J by 0 bases. The CDR3 consists of 17 residues. The CDR3 protein is CASSGRTSGGNQETQYF. CDR3 DNA: TGTGCCAGCAGCGGTCGGACTAGCGGGGGAAACCAAGAGACCCAGTACTTC.